One and the same sample provided the 30 T cell receptor beta chains below, sequenced in a study of response to subunit inactivated influenza vaccine. TCRdb reprocessed the RT-PCR reads with MiXCR, giving one entry per CDR3 protein. Altogether about 540,000 distinct CDR3 sequences are present, roughly 25% being singletons, with the ten largest covering about 3%. The data also belong to a second study, concerning T cells expressing NK-cell markers. As that report states: The TCR beta cDNA came from 5'RACE template switching with UMIs.

This material consisted of CD4+ T cells sorted from PBMCs, taken approximately 13 days after vaccination. The receptors derive from a man between 50 and 59 years old who received an inactivated influenza vaccine.

The chain is built from TRBV6-5 and TRBJ2-2; no clear D. CDR3 length: 14 amino acids. Trimming took 0 bases from V and 6 from J, leaving 8 bases between them. Germline V gene lookup returns CDR1 MNHEY and CDR2 SVGAGI. The CDR3 loop reads CASSYSDGAGELFF. Written as DNA, the CDR3 is TGTGCCAGCAGTTACTCGGACGGAGCCGGGGAGCTGTTTTTT.

V usage is TRBV20-1 and J usage is TRBJ2-1; 7 nucleotides line up with TRBD2. The CDR3 has 16 amino acids. The junction had 5 bases not matched to a gene; V was cut back by 0 bases and J by 0 bases. The germline CDR1 and CDR2 sequences are DFQATT and SNEGSKA (reference sequence). The DNA for the CDR3 is TGCAGTGCTAGAGAAGCGGGACTATCCTCCTACAATGAGCAGTTCTTC. This encodes CSAREAGLSSYNEQFF.

J is TRBJ2-1 and V is TRBV30; TRBD2 aligns across 8 bases. This CDR3 is 18 amino acids long. V shed 4 bases, J shed 3 bases, and the junction held 17 bases outside the gene matches. Per germline, CDR1 GTSNPN and CDR2 SVGIG (reference sequence). CDR3: CAWIPSLLKRGIYNEQFF. The DNA of the CDR3 is TGTGCCTGGATCCCCTCCCTCCTTAAGCGGGGGATCTACAATGAGCAGTTCTTC.

In the case of this clonotype: This CDR3 fails to terminate in the conserved phenylalanine or tryptophan, so it likely reflects a read error. The chain uses TRBV7-2 and TRBJ1-2; 10 positions match TRBD1. V gave up 1 base and J gave up 0 bases; unmatched junction bases: 2. Germline V gives CDR1 SGHTA, CDR2 FQGNSA. CDR3 length: 16 amino acids. The CDR3 region is CASSLGGTGANYGYTL. For the CDR3, the DNA is TGTGCCAGCAGCTTAGGGGGGACAGGGGCTAACTATGGCTACACCCTC.

This chain links TRBV5-1 with TRBJ2-1; D is possibly TRBD2 (5 bases). The CDR3 contains 16 residues. Per germline, CDR1 SGHRS and CDR2 YFSETQ. The germline V and J ends were trimmed by 0 bases and 1 base, with 11 bases remaining between them. CDR3 amino acids: CASSLESGYSYNEQFF. CDR3 coding DNA: TGCGCCAGCAGCTTGGAGTCGGGATATTCCTACAATGAGCAGTTCTTC.

This clonotype was found a few times. V usage is TRBV9 and J usage is TRBJ2-5; 10 bases line up with TRBD1. CDR1 and CDR2 (germline): SGDLS, YYNGEE. Trimming took 0 bases from V and 4 from J; bases not matched to a gene: 9. The CDR3 runs 17 residues. The CDR3 here is CASSVVGQGTGAETQYF. The CDR3 nucleotides read TGTGCCAGCAGCGTAGTGGGACAGGGGACGGGCGCAGAGACCCAGTACTTC.

The chain uses TRBV9 and TRBJ1-6; 7 bases match TRBD1. V lost 3 bases to trimming and J lost 5 bases; unmatched junction nucleotides: 5. In germline, CDR1 is SGDLS, CDR2 YYNGEE. The CDR3 has 15 residues. Here the CDR3 DNA reads TGTGCCAGCAGCGGCGGGACAGCAAATAATTCACCCCTCCACTTT. Encoded protein: CASSGGTANNSPLHF.

V is TRBV9 and J is TRBJ2-5; tentatively, D is TRBD1 or TRBD2 (5 bases each). The germline CDR1 and CDR2 sequences are SGDLS and YYNGEE. Trimming removed 0 bases at V and 5 bases at J, with 14 bases between. The CDR3 sequence is 15 residues long. The CDR3 sequence is CASSVAPGTVETQYF. The CDR3 region has the DNA TGTGCCAGCAGCGTAGCGCCAGGGACGGTGGAGACCCAGTACTTC.

This clonotype was seen ten or more times. CDR3 sequence: CASSPGTLGSTEAFF. The CDR3 DNA reads TGTGCCAGCAGCCCTGGGACCCTGGGGAGCACTGAAGCTTTCTTT. J is TRBJ1-1 and V is TRBV12-3 or TRBV12-4; a possible D gene is TRBD1 (5 bases). This CDR3 spans 15 amino acids. V lost 6 bases, J lost 4 bases, and 18 bases lay in between.

This CDR3 reads CASSLWGGQGASTEAFF. CDR3 nucleotides: TGCGCCAGCAGCTTGTGGGGTGGACAGGGGGCGTCTACTGAAGCTTTCTTT. This sequence joins TRBV5-1 and TRBJ1-1; TRBD1 matches at 11 bases. The CDR3 totals 17 residues. The germline V gene has CDR1 SGHRS and CDR2 YFSETQ. J gave up 5 bases and V 1 base, and 10 bases lay outside the gene matches.

This chain joins TRBV9 and TRBJ1-2, with TRBD1 as a possible D gene (5 bases). This CDR3 region has 14 residues. Looked up from germline, CDR1 is SGDLS and CDR2 is YYNGEE. V lost 0 bases and J lost 6, with 12 bases in between. The CDR3 loop is CASSVVDARDGYTF. DNA for the CDR3: TGTGCCAGCAGCGTAGTGGACGCCAGGGATGGCTACACCTTC. Using reference TRBV9 and TRBJ1-2 for the parts outside the CDR3, the full variable domain is DSGVTQTPKHLITATGQRVTLRCSPRSGDLSVYWYQQSLDQGLQFLIQYYNGEERAKGNILERFSAQQFPDLHSELNLSSLELGDSALYFCASSVVDARDGYTFGSGTRLTVV.

CDR3: CSAKQGAVTDTQYF. DNA of the CDR3: TGCAGTGCTAAACAGGGGGCGGTGACAGATACGCAGTATTTT. The rearrangement joins TRBV20-1 to TRBJ2-3; 9 bases are a match to TRBD1. With V trimmed by 4 bases and J by 3 bases, 5 bases remained unmatched. Looked up from germline, CDR1 is DFQATT and CDR2 is SNEGSKA (reference sequence). The CDR3 extends over 14 amino acids.

This clonotype was detected a few times. The gene calls are TRBV5-5 and TRBJ1-1; TRBD1 might be the D (5 bases). Germline loops: CDR1 SGHKS, CDR2 YYEKEE (reference sequence). Trimming took off 0 bases at V and 4 bases at J, with 10 bases between the two ends. The CDR3 is 14 amino acids. The CDR3 spells CASSLGWGSTEAFF. The CDR3 DNA is TGTGCCAGCAGCTTGGGGTGGGGGAGCACTGAAGCTTTCTTT.

The chain couples TRBV4-2 to TRBJ2-7; D uncertain. The V end lost 0 bases, the J end lost 3 bases, and 6 bases lay between the germline ends. This CDR3 contains 13 residues. The germline gives CDR1 LGHNA, CDR2 YNFKEQ. The CDR3 sequence: CASSQEPGYEQYF. CDR3 DNA: TGTGCCAGCAGCCAAGAGCCCGGCTACGAGCAGTACTTC.

This sequence joins TRBV5-1 and TRBJ2-2, with D perhaps assigned TRBD1 or TRBD2 (5 bases each). In germline, CDR1 is SGHRS, CDR2 YFSETQ. Trimming took 4 bases from V and 6 from J, leaving 16 bases between them. The CDR3 consists of 15 residues. The CDR3: CASSDRGWGSGELFF. In DNA, the CDR3 is TGCGCCAGCAGCGACCGGGGCTGGGGGTCCGGGGAGCTGTTTTTT.

This clonotype appeared a few times. V is TRBV12-3 or TRBV12-4 and J is TRBJ2-1; D possibly corresponds to TRBD1 (5 bases). V lost 7 bases, J lost 7 bases, and 23 bases lay in between. The CDR3 sequence is 16 residues long. The CDR3 sequence: CASIARSQGRSNEQFF. CDR3 coding DNA: TGTGCCAGCATCGCGAGGTCGCAGGGAAGGTCAAATGAGCAGTTCTTC.

The gene calls are TRBV4-2 and TRBJ2-5; maybe TRBD1 (7 bases). The CDR3 is 15 amino acids. Germline CDR1 LGHNA, CDR2 YNFKEQ. V was cut by 5 bases and J by 5 bases, with 18 bases left in between. The CDR3 DNA sequence: TGTGCCAGCAGCGCAATCTCCAGGGGGGTGGAGACCCAGTACTTC. Translation gives CASSAISRGVETQYF.

The sample holds a few counts of this clonotype. This sequence joins TRBV7-2 and TRBJ2-5; tentatively, D is TRBD2 (6 bases). The CDR3 consists of 14 residues. V was pared by 7 bases and J by 3 bases, with 15 bases between. CDR1 is SGHTA, CDR2 FQGNSA, per germline. The CDR3 region is CASIPQGGKETQYF. The CDR3 bases are TGTGCCAGCATACCGCAGGGAGGCAAAGAGACCCAGTACTTC.

This clonotype was seen at least ten times. The gene calls are TRBV20-1 and TRBJ2-1; no reliable D call. Trimming removed 6 bases from V and 4 bases from J, with 10 bases in between. In germline, CDR1 is DFQATT, CDR2 SNEGSKA (reference sequence). The CDR3 is made up of 12 amino acids. The DNA of the CDR3 is TGCAGTGCGTCTTCATCATACAATGAGCAGTTCTTC. Amino acids: CSASSSYNEQFF.

This clonotype was seen more than once but under ten times. The CDR3 coding sequence is TGCGCCAGCAGCCGGGGGGCTAGCGGACCCGGGGAGCTGTTTTTT. Translated: CASSRGASGPGELFF. The chain couples TRBV5-1 to TRBJ2-2; possibly TRBD2 for D (7 bases). The ends were cut back, 4 bases at V and 6 bases at J, with 16 bases in the middle. The CDR3 is 15 amino acids. Germline lookup yields CDR1 SGHRS and CDR2 YFSETQ. Looking up the rest from reference TRBV5-1 and TRBJ2-2 gives the full variable domain: KAGVTQTPRYLIKTRGQQVTLSCSPISGHRSVSWYQQTPGQGLQFLFEYFSETQRNKGNFPGRFSGRQFSNSRSEMNVSTLELGDSALYLCASSRGASGPGELFFGEGSRLTVL.

Written as DNA, the CDR3 is TGCAGTGCCCACCCCTCGGTGGGACAGGGGGATGCAACTAATGAAAAACTGTTTTTT. It specifies CSAHPSVGQGDATNEKLFF. This chain uses TRBV20-1 with TRBJ1-4; 11 nucleotides line up with TRBD1. Germline V gene sequence: CDR1 DFQATT, CDR2 SNEGSKA (reference sequence). Losses at the gene ends were 6 bases for V and 0 bases for J; bases not matched to a gene: 15. The CDR3 has 19 amino acids.

This clonotype was found a few times. The rearrangement links TRBV5-1 to TRBJ2-1; 9 nucleotides match TRBD2. The CDR3 has 17 residues. Unmatched junction bases numbered 8, after V lost 4 bases and J lost 0 bases. CDR1 and CDR2 from the germline V gene are SGHRS and YFSETQ. The CDR3 DNA sequence: TGCGCCAGCAGCCGTGTCCTGCGGGGGGGCTCCTACAATGAGCAGTTCTTC. As protein: CASSRVLRGGSYNEQFF.

This clonotype was seen a few times. V gene TRBV7-2 combines with J gene TRBJ1-1; D possibly corresponds to TRBD1 (5 bases). Trimming took off 1 base at V and 8 bases at J, with 11 bases between the two ends. Germline CDR1 reads SGHTA; CDR2 reads FQGNSA. CDR3 size: 13 residues. CDR3 DNA sequence: TGTGCCAGCAGCTTAGATCTAGGGACGGAAGCTTTCTTT. Translation gives CASSLDLGTEAFF.

V gene TRBV7-2 combines with J gene TRBJ2-7; 8 bases agree with TRBD2. The V segment lost 5 bases and the J segment 6 bases; nucleotides outside the gene matches: 6. The length of the CDR3 is 13 residues. CDR1 SGHTA and CDR2 FQGNSA come from the germline V gene. The CDR3 loop reads CASSPTSALEQYF. The CDR3 nucleotides are TGTGCCAGCAGCCCGACTAGCGCTCTCGAGCAGTACTTC.

This clonotype was observed a few times. V and J are TRBV20-1 and TRBJ2-3, with TRBD2 identical over 7 bases. This CDR3 region has 13 residues. Germline V gene sequence: CDR1 DFQATT, CDR2 SNEGSKA (reference sequence). The trim removed 4 bases at V and 4 bases at J, leaving 5 bases unmatched. The CDR3 region has the DNA TGCAGTGCTACCCGGACTAGTGCAGATACGCAGTATTTT. Translating it yields CSATRTSADTQYF.

There are many counts of this clonotype. This chain uses TRBV20-1 with TRBJ2-5; D is unresolved. Between the trimmed V and J ends, which lost 6 bases and 4 bases, there was a span of 18 bases. This CDR3 has 14 residues. CDR1 is DFQATT and CDR2 is SNEGSKA in the germline V gene (reference sequence). In DNA, the CDR3 is TGCAGTGCCAAAACAAGGCCAGGCGTAGAGACCCAGTACTTC. Translation: CSAKTRPGVETQYF.

The gene calls are TRBV20-1 and TRBJ1-3; D perhaps matches TRBD1 (5 bases). The CDR3 extends over 16 amino acids. From germline, CDR1 is DFQATT and CDR2 SNEGSKA (reference sequence). Trimming removed 0 bases from V and 2 bases from J, with 14 bases in between. This CDR3 is CSARDVRAGAGNTIYF. Written as DNA, the CDR3 is TGCAGTGCTAGAGACGTCAGGGCCGGGGCTGGAAACACCATATATTTT.

The chain combines TRBV20-1 with TRBJ2-5; D might be TRBD2 (5 bases). Trimming took 0 bases from V and 1 from J, leaving 18 bases between them. The V gene's germline CDR1 is DFQATT and CDR2 SNEGSKA (reference sequence). The length of the CDR3 is 17 residues. CDR3 loop: CSARDLRTAAGQETQYF. The CDR3 nucleotides are TGCAGTGCTAGAGATCTCAGGACGGCCGCGGGCCAAGAGACCCAGTACTTC.

There are a few counts of this clonotype. This chain uses TRBV4-3 with TRBJ2-6; possible D gene TRBD1, 5 bases. The CDR3 consists of 17 residues. Germline CDR1 reads LGHNA; CDR2 reads YSLEER. Trimming left V 0 bases short and J 0 bases short, with 9 bases between. This CDR3 reads CASSQEGHTSGANVLTF. For the CDR3, the DNA is TGCGCCAGCAGCCAAGAAGGACACACCTCTGGGGCCAACGTCCTGACTTTC.

This clonotype has just a few counts. The V and J genes are TRBV7-9 and TRBJ1-2, with unresolved D. The V gene's germline CDR1 is SEHNR and CDR2 FQNEAQ (reference sequence). The CDR3 totals 14 residues. V was cut by 2 bases and J by 4 bases, with 11 bases left in between. CDR3 amino acids: CASSLTLGIYGYTF. In nucleotides, the CDR3 is TGTGCCAGCAGCTTAACGTTAGGGATCTATGGCTACACCTTC.